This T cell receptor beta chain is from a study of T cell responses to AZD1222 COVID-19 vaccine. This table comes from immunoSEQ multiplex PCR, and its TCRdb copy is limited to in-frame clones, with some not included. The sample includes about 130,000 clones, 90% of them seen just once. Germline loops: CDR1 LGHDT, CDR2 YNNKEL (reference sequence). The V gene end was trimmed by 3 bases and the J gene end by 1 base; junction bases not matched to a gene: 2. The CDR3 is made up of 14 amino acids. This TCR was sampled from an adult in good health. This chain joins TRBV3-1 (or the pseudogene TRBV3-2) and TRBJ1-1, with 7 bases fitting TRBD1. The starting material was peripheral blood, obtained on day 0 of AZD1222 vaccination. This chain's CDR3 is CASSQRDRNTEAFF. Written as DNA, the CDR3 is TGTGCCAGCAGCCAGAGGGACAGGAACACTGAAGCTTTCTTT.